The 27 T cell receptor beta chains below were found in one sample sequenced in a study of cytomegalovirus exposure and HLA in healthy donors. This PCR relied on a set of 60 Vbeta primers and 13 Jbeta primers. Sequenced by immunoSEQ multiplex PCR; TCRdb stores in-frame clones only, minus some. This table holds 150,000 to 200,000 clones, approximately 80% found once. The sequencing sample was made of PBMCs. The receptor source for this set is a male donor in good health and CMV-seronegative.

The chain links TRBV5-1 to TRBJ2-1; TRBD2 is a possible D gene (5 bases). V was cut by 4 bases and J by 7 bases, with 15 bases left in between. The CDR3 loop spans 14 amino acids. Germline V gene data show CDR1 as SGHRS and CDR2 as YFSETQ. CDR3 in DNA: TGCGCCAGCAGCCGGGATCAAGGTGGTAATGAGCAGTTCTTC. Amino acids: CASSRDQGGNEQFF.

The gene calls are TRBV6-5 and TRBJ2-2; D unclear. The V end lost 6 bases, the J end lost 4 bases, and 9 bases lay between the germline ends. The CDR3 runs 13 residues. Germline lookup yields CDR1 MNHEY and CDR2 SVGAGI. Here the CDR3 reads CASRESGTGELFF. CDR3 nucleotide sequence: TGTGCCAGCAGAGAGAGTGGCACCGGGGAGCTGTTTTTT.

This clone was detected only a few times. CDR3 in amino acids: CASSLRTQNEKLFF. CDR3 in DNA: TGTGCCAGCAGCTTGCGTACACAAAATGAAAAACTGTTTTTT. The chain uses TRBV5-4 and TRBJ1-4; D unclear. V was cut by 1 base and J by 5 bases, with 9 bases left in between. The CDR3 is 14 amino acids. Germline CDR1 SGHNT, CDR2 YYREEE (reference sequence).

The rearrangement joins TRBV4-1 to TRBJ1-2; TRBD1 matches at 12 bases. The J segment lost 8 bases and the V segment lost 3 bases, leaving 16 bases of the junction unmatched. This CDR3 is built from 18 residues. The germline V gene has CDR1 MGHRA and CDR2 YSYEKL. The CDR3 loop reads CASSQAFTGTGGAEGYTF. The CDR3 coding sequence is TGCGCCAGCAGCCAGGCCTTCACCGGGACAGGGGGCGCGGAGGGCTACACCTTC.

A few counts support this clone. The rearrangement links TRBV6-5 to TRBJ2-7, with D unresolved. The CDR3 consists of 14 residues. Germline V gene data show CDR1 as MNHEY and CDR2 as SVGAGI. V was shortened by 6 bases and J by 0 bases, with 12 bases between the two germline ends. The CDR3 bases are TGTGCCAGCAGCTCACTCCCGAGCTCCTACGAGCAGTACTTC. Amino acid sequence: CASSSLPSSYEQYF.

The chain has TRBV19 and TRBJ2-1, with D maybe TRBD1 (6 bases). CDR1 and CDR2 from the germline V gene are LNHDA and SQIVND (reference sequence). The CDR3 extends over 12 amino acids. The germline V and J ends were trimmed by 5 bases and 7 bases, with 9 bases remaining between them. The CDR3 spells CASSPDRNEQFF. CDR3 in DNA: TGTGCCAGTAGTCCCGACAGGAATGAGCAGTTCTTC.

V gene TRBV6-1 combines with J gene TRBJ2-7, with TRBD1 matching 7 bases. Trimming at V came to 9 bases and at J to 4 bases, leaving 9 bases not matched to a gene. CDR1 and CDR2 from the germline V gene are MNHNS and SASEGT. This CDR3 is 13 amino acids long. CDR3 residues: CASSSPQGYEQYF. The CDR3, as DNA: TGTGCCAGTTCCAGCCCACAGGGGTACGAGCAGTACTTC.

The rearrangement uses TRBV18 and TRBJ2-7, with 12 bases fitting TRBD2. Looked up from germline, CDR1 is KGHSH and CDR2 is LQKENI. The CDR3 extends over 18 amino acids. Germline trimming cut 3 bases from V and 1 base from J; bases unmatched to any gene: 10. CDR3 nucleotide sequence: TGTGCCAGCTCACCCCTAGCGGGGGGGCCTATCGGTTCCTACGAGCAGTACTTC. Amino acids: CASSPLAGGPIGSYEQYF.

V and J are TRBV5-5 and TRBJ1-3; the D gene is possibly TRBD1 (6 bases). The CDR3 loop spans 15 amino acids. CDR1 is SGHKS, CDR2 YYEKEE, per germline (reference sequence). V lost 4 bases and J lost 2, with 13 bases in between. CDR3 protein: CASSLNRVAGNTIYF. CDR3 nucleotides: TGTGCCAGCAGCCTGAACAGGGTTGCTGGAAACACCATATATTTT.

As regards this clone: An end of the junction differs from the germline gene, which may be a read error. The same CDR3 can be traced to other DNA sequences in this sample. This chain connects TRBV6-6 to TRBJ1-5; D is ambiguous. Germline CDR1 and CDR2: MNHNY and SVGAGI (reference sequence). The length of the CDR3 is 15 residues. In DNA form, the CDR3 reads TGCGCCAGCAGTCCCCGGGTTGGAAGCAATCAGCCCCAGCATTTT. It encodes CASSPRVGSNQPQHF.

This clone was seen only a few times. The rearrangement links TRBV29-1 to TRBJ1-1; the D is unclear. Germline-derived CDR1 and CDR2 are SQVTM and ANQGSEA. The CDR3 totals 11 residues. Trimming shortened V by 3 bases and J by 8 bases, and 10 bases separated the two germline ends. In nucleotides, the CDR3 is TGCAGCGTTGAGGGAGTGGGGGAAGCTTTCTTT. Translated: CSVEGVGEAFF.

This clone showed up just a few times. V and J are TRBV6-6 and TRBJ2-1; D is perhaps TRBD2 (6 bases). Germline lookup yields CDR1 MNHNY and CDR2 SVGAGI (reference sequence). V was trimmed by 6 bases and J by 8 bases, leaving 14 bases between them. This CDR3 comprises 13 residues. For the CDR3, the DNA is TGTGCCAGCAGAACGACTAGGGACCATGAGCAGTTCTTC. It is translated as CASRTTRDHEQFF.

This clone was observed once. This sequence joins TRBV9 and TRBJ2-5; no reliable D call. The tail of the sequence fits TRBJ2-7 better, so the J call may be wrong. The germline V gene has CDR1 SGDLS and CDR2 YYNGEE. This CDR3 has 14 amino acids. The CDR3: CASSVGFVLAEQYF. CDR3 coding DNA: TGTGCCAGCAGCGTTGGTTTCGTATTAGCCGAGCAGTACTTC.

The V call is TRBV5-6, the J call TRBJ1-2; no firm D call. Germline loops: CDR1 SGHDT, CDR2 YYEEEE. Between the trimmed V and J ends, which lost 1 base and 6 bases, there was a span of 13 bases. The CDR3 runs to 14 residues. The CDR3 sequence is CASSLRGRVNGYTF. The CDR3 DNA is TGTGCCAGCAGCTTGCGAGGCAGAGTAAATGGCTACACCTTC.

The rearrangement links TRBV15 to TRBJ2-2; D is possibly TRBD2 (6 bases). Trimming removed 3 bases from V and 3 bases from J, with 11 bases in between. The CDR3 has 15 amino acids. Germline V gives CDR1 LNHNV, CDR2 YYDKDF (reference sequence). The CDR3 DNA is TGTGCCACCAGCAGGGGGACTGGCGACACCGGGGAGCTGTTTTTT. Its protein product is CATSRGTGDTGELFF.

J is TRBJ2-5 and V is TRBV19, with 9 bases fitting TRBD2. J was trimmed by 2 bases and V by 10 bases; bases with no gene match: 5. CDR1 is LNHDA, CDR2 SQIVND, per germline (reference sequence). This CDR3 comprises 13 residues. CDR3 region: CATKAGGQETQYF. The CDR3 DNA follows: TGTGCCACTAAAGCGGGGGGACAAGAGACCCAGTACTTC.

V and J are TRBV4-1 and TRBJ2-7; TRBD1 agrees at 7 bases. The ends lost 0 bases at V and 4 bases at J; junction bases unmatched: 6. The CDR3 spans 15 residues. Germline V lookup: CDR1 MGHRA, CDR2 YSYEKL. CDR3 protein: CASSQEGQILYEQYF. The CDR3 coding sequence is TGCGCCAGCAGCCAAGAGGGACAGATACTATACGAGCAGTACTTC.

This sequence joins TRBV5-4 and TRBJ2-2; D unresolved. The germline V gene has CDR1 SGHNT and CDR2 YYREEE (reference sequence). The CDR3 has 13 amino acids. The ends were cut back, 3 bases at V and 5 bases at J, with 8 bases in the middle. The CDR3 is CASSYTNTGELFF. CDR3 bases: TGTGCCAGCAGCTACACCAATACCGGGGAGCTGTTTTTT.

This clone was picked up a small number of times. This chain links TRBV5-5 with TRBJ1-2; D perhaps matches TRBD1 (6 bases). V lost 2 bases to trimming and J lost 10 bases, with 12 bases between them. CDR1 SGHKS and CDR2 YYEKEE come from the germline V gene (reference sequence). The CDR3 covers 12 residues. This CDR3 reads CASSFGTTTYTF. The CDR3 DNA follows: TGTGCCAGCAGCTTCGGGACAACGACCTACACCTTC.

The chain couples TRBV5-1 to TRBJ2-4, with 7 bases fitting TRBD1. The V and J ends lost 0 bases and 2 bases, in that order; junction bases with no gene match: 5. CDR1 is SGHRS, CDR2 YFSETQ, per germline. This CDR3 spans 16 amino acids. The CDR3 DNA follows: TGCGCCAGCAGCTTGGGGCAGGGGGACCCCAAAAACATTCAGTACTTC. Encoded protein: CASSLGQGDPKNIQYF.

This chain connects TRBV10-1 to TRBJ2-1; D gene unclear. The CDR3 runs 15 residues. V lost 7 bases and J 0 bases, leaving 13 bases between the germline ends. CDR1 and CDR2 (germline): WNHNN, SYGVQD (reference sequence). The CDR3 DNA reads as TGCGCCAGCACCCTCAATACGAGCTCCTACAATGAGCAGTTCTTC. Its translation is CASTLNTSSYNEQFF.

A few counts support this clone. V and J are TRBV5-4 and TRBJ2-1; 9 bases line up with TRBD1. Germline V lookup: CDR1 SGHNT, CDR2 YYREEE (reference sequence). J was trimmed by 7 bases and V by 4 bases; bases with no gene match: 12. This CDR3 is 16 amino acids long. The DNA of the CDR3 is TGTGCCAGCAGCGTTTACAGGGGGCGCGTATCGAATGAGCAGTTCTTC. This encodes CASSVYRGRVSNEQFF.

The chain has TRBV2 and TRBJ2-7, with 7 bases matching TRBD1. Germline-derived CDR1 and CDR2 are SNHLY and FYNNEI. CDR3 length equals 13 residues. J was trimmed by 5 bases and V by 5 bases; bases with no gene match: 6. This CDR3 is CASSLDRRDEQYF. Here the CDR3 DNA reads TGTGCCAGCAGTCTGGACAGGCGGGACGAGCAGTACTTC.

The chain joins TRBV7-2 to TRBJ2-1, with TRBD2 matching 7 bases. With 5 bases clipped from V and 5 bases from J, the junction kept 9 bases outside the gene matches. The germline V gene has CDR1 SGHTA and CDR2 FQGNSA. CDR3 size: 15 residues. The DNA of the CDR3 is TGTGCCAGCAGCCTACGGGGGAGGGCCAACAATGAGCAGTTCTTC. The encoded protein is CASSLRGRANNEQFF.

The chain recombines TRBV5-6 with TRBJ2-5, with 13 bases matching TRBD2. Germline CDR1 SGHDT, CDR2 YYEEEE. Unmatched junction bases numbered 1, after V lost 3 bases and J lost 2 bases. The CDR3 has 15 residues. The CDR3 is CASSWGLAGQETQYF. CDR3 coding DNA: TGTGCCAGCAGCTGGGGACTAGCGGGACAAGAGACCCAGTACTTC.

The gene calls are TRBV5-1 and TRBJ1-4, with D possibly being TRBD1 (5 bases). Germline assignment: CDR1 SGHRS and CDR2 YFSETQ. The CDR3 length is 14 residues. V was cut by 2 bases and J by 4 bases, with 9 bases left in between. CDR3 bases: TGCGCCAGCAGCTTAACAGGACATAATGAAAAACTGTTTTTT. This translates into CASSLTGHNEKLFF.

The rearrangement uses TRBV6-5 and TRBJ1-2, with D possibly being TRBD1 (6 bases). V dropped 0 bases and J dropped 6 bases, with 11 bases sitting between them. In germline, CDR1 is MNHEY, CDR2 SVGAGI. This CDR3 contains 14 residues. The CDR3 spells CASSYSRQGNGYTF. CDR3 coding DNA: TGTGCCAGCAGTTACTCGAGGCAGGGGAATGGCTACACCTTC.